This T cell receptor beta chain was captured in a study of blood T cell repertoires in COVID-19. The overall study: The study drew acute and convalescent COVID-19 samples from the United States, Italy and Spain. In each case, the material was cDNA or gDNA derived from T cells, B-cell-depleted T cells, or PBMCs.

How the authors handled the data: Amplification of reference gene primers was used by the study to estimate nucleated cell counts. Assay used: immunoSEQ multiplex PCR; TCRdb lists only in-frame clones, some missing. That table is the source of V, J and clone size, and D and trimming were worked out from the DNA. Counted here are around 350,000 clones, around 90% occurring once; the ten biggest clones make up approximately 2.9%. Trimming removed 0 bases at V and 4 bases at J, with 16 bases between. The CDR3 has 17 amino acids. CDR1 and CDR2 (germline): KGHDR, SFDVKD. This clone was observed a single time.

Sequenced material: peripheral blood. The clonotype originates from a human donor in a cohort sampled during active COVID-19. This chain connects TRBV24-1 to TRBJ2-3, with D possibly being TRBD2 (6 bases). This chain's CDR3 is CATSDLRGVVGPDTQYF. CDR3 bases: TGTGCCACCAGTGATTTGCGCGGGGTGGTGGGTCCAGATACGCAGTATTTT.